These T cell receptor beta chains were read from a single sample in a study of CD8+CD57+ T cells in acquired aplastic anemia. MiXCR, applied by TCRdb to the reads, yields one record per CDR3 protein. In the table there are about 210,000 distinct CDR3 sequences, around 60% of which are singletons. Sequencing used sorted CD4+, CD8+, or CD8+CD57+ T cells (not recorded which) from PBMCs. These receptor sequences come from a human donor in good health. Each CDR3 is given with its conserved first and last residue. Each record gives: clone size, V gene, D gene, J gene, CDR3 DNA, CDR3 protein. D genes are given only for firm matches. Some rows have no size entry. The others give once, few or many, or a class for an expanded clone.

>NA|TRBV20-1|NA|TRBJ2-2
TGCAGTGCTAGGCCCGCAGGGACCGCGAACACCGGGGAGCTGTTTTTT
CSARPAGTANTGELFF
>NA|TRBV5-1|TRBD2|TRBJ2-1
TGCGCCAGCAGCTTGGGGGGACTAGCGGGAGCCAATGAGCAGTTCTTC
CASSLGGLAGANEQFF
>NA|TRBV7-8|NA|TRBJ2-2
TGTGCCAGCAGCTTAGGGGCGGCAGGGGAGCTGTTTTTT
CASSLGAAGELFF
>once|TRBV7-2|NA|TRBJ2-7
TGCGCCAGCAGCTCGCTAATGGGCAGGGTAGTCTACGAGCAGTACTTC
CASSSLMGRVVYEQYF
>NA|TRBV5-8|TRBD2|TRBJ2-3
TGTGCCAGCAGCTTAGCGGGAGGGCCTAGCACAGATACGCAGTATTTT
CASSLAGGPSTDTQYF
>NA|TRBV24-1|TRBD2|TRBJ2-3
TGTGCCACTTCCCGGGGGGCAGATACGCAGTATTTT
CATSRGADTQYF
>NA|TRBV20-1|TRBD2|TRBJ2-1
TGCAGTGCGAGCCTGAGAACTAGCGGGACCCGGGGTGAGCAGTTCTTC
CSASLRTSGTRGEQFF
>many|TRBV7-6|TRBD2|TRBJ2-1
TGTGCCAGCAGCTTAGGACCTAGCGGGGACTTACCGCAGTTCTTC
CASSLGPSGDLPQFF
>NA|TRBV24-1|TRBD1|TRBJ2-2
TGTGCCACCAGTGAAGCCGGGACAGGGAACACCGGGGAGCTGTTTTTT
CATSEAGTGNTGELFF
>many|TRBV6-2/TRBV6-3|TRBD1|TRBJ2-5
TGTGCCAGCAGTTACGGGACAGCCCAAGAGACCCAGTACTTC
CASSYGTAQETQYF
>NA|TRBV5-1|TRBD1|TRBJ1-3
TGCGCCAGCAGCCTGGACAGGGGGATTGGAAACACCATATATTTT
CASSLDRGIGNTIYF
>NA|TRBV24-1|NA|TRBJ1-5
TGTGCCTCCAGTGATTTGGATAGCAATCAGCCCCGGCATTTT
CASSDLDSNQPRHF
>many|TRBV9|NA|TRBJ1-1
TGTGCCAGCAGCCTCAAAGGGTTGAACACTGAAGCTTTCTTT
CASSLKGLNTEAFF
>NA|TRBV7-3|NA|TRBJ1-2
TGTGCCAGCAGCTCGGGATCCCCCGGGGCAGCTGGCTACACCTTC
CASSSGSPGAAGYTF
>NA|TRBV9|TRBD2|TRBJ2-7
TGTGCCAGCGGTGACGGGGGGGAGCAGTACTTC
CASGDGGEQYF
>once|TRBV24-1|NA|TRBJ1-1
TGTGCCACCAGTGATTTGGGGCAGAAGGGCGCTTTCTTT
CATSDLGQKGAFF
>many|TRBV7-9|NA|TRBJ2-7
TGTGCCAGCAGCGCGACGACAGGCGGCTCCTACGAGCAGTACTTC
CASSATTGGSYEQYF
>NA|TRBV24-1|NA|TRBJ2-1
TGTGCCACCAGTGCGACAGATCAATATGAGCAGTTCTTC
CATSATDQYEQFF
>NA|TRBV29-1|NA|TRBJ2-7
TGCAGCGTGGTCGCGGGGGCCTCCGAGCAGTACTTC
CSVVAGASEQYF
>NA|TRBV20-1|TRBD2|TRBJ2-5
TGCAGTGCTAGGGATTGGGCGGGGGAGTACCAAGAGACCCAGTACTTC
CSARDWAGEYQETQYF
>NA|TRBV19|NA|TRBJ2-7
TGTGCCAGTAGTCAACAGGGACACGAGCAGTACTTC
CASSQQGHEQYF
>many|TRBV5-6|NA|TRBJ1-1
TGTGCCAGCAGCTTCAACACTGAAGCTTTCTTT
CASSFNTEAFF
>NA|TRBV10-1|NA|TRBJ1-4
TGCGCCAGCAGCCAAGCGGTAAATGAAAAACTGTTTTTT
CASSQAVNEKLFF
>NA|TRBV7-2|NA|TRBJ2-3
TGTGCCAGCAGCTTCGCCGGGGCGAACACAGATACGCAGTATTTT
CASSFAGANTDTQYF